This T cell receptor (beta chain) was obtained from a study of T cell responses to AZD1222 COVID-19 vaccine. Overall study results and limits: Epitopes outside B.1.351 and B.1.1.7 mutated regions reportedly drew nearly half of spike TCRs.

A note on this clone: Its antigen is as yet unknown.

The protocol was immunoSEQ multiplex PCR, while the TCRdb copy is restricted to in-frame clones and leaves out a portion. The data hold approximately 150,000 clones, with about 91% observed a single time. This CDR3 has 16 residues. Germline values: CDR1 SGHRS, CDR2 YFSETQ. V was trimmed by 3 bases and J by 0 bases, leaving 12 bases between them. Sequences were derived from peripheral blood, sampled on day 0 of MenACWY control vaccination. The chain is built from TRBV5-1 and TRBJ2-2; D might be TRBD2 (5 bases). The source is an adult in good health. For the CDR3, the DNA is TGCGCCAGCAGCTCCTTTAGCGCTTCGAACACCGGGGAGCTGTTTTTT. Translation gives CASSSFSASNTGELFF.